This T cell receptor (beta chain) was profiled in a study of identical twins. Study results and limitations: Sequences that were out-of-frame, alpha and twin-shared displayed an excess of low generation probability.

TCRdb re-derived calls from the 5' RACE reads in MiXCR, one entry per CDR3 protein. The sample contains just under 650,000 distinct CDR3 sequences, roughly 6.6% of which appear only once. The germline CDR1 and CDR2 sequences are SQVTM and ANQGSEA. J gave up 0 bases and V 4 bases, and 7 bases lay outside the gene matches. The CDR3 sequence is 16 residues long. This clonotype turned up a few times. Its antigen is still unknown. These data were likewise used in another study, on yellow fever vaccine responses in identical twins.

The receptor was derived from a woman in her late teens or twenties in good health. The chain is built from TRBV29-1 and TRBJ2-3; 10 bases map to TRBD2. The sequenced sample was PBMCs. CDR3 in amino acids: CSVGLATSGSTDTQYF. CDR3 nucleotides: TGCAGCGTTGGCCTCGCGACTAGCGGGAGCACAGATACGCAGTATTTT.